A selection of T cell receptor beta chains follows, all from one sample in a study of T cell changes during pregnancy in multiple sclerosis. The method was immunoSEQ multiplex PCR; TCRdb's version includes in-frame clones alone and lacks a portion of them. Of around 60,000 clones in the sample, 85% to 95% were seen once. The sequenced sample was CD8+ T cells from peripheral blood mononuclear cells, obtained in the third trimester of pregnancy. The receptor set was obtained from a female donor with multiple sclerosis, enrolled in a pregnancy study. Each CDR3 is given with its conserved first and last residue. A D gene is named only where the DNA matches it firmly. For some rows the clone size is stated as once, few or many, or as a class when expanded; others skip it.

clone_size,d_call,v_call,j_call,cdr3_aa,cdr3_nt
medium-sized,-,TRBV18,TRBJ2-5,CASSLSETQYF,TGTGCCAGCTCACTATCGGAGACCCAGTACTTC
-,TRBD2,TRBV19,TRBJ2-7,CASSIIAGGIYEQYF,TGTGCCAGTAGTATAATAGCGGGAGGTATCTACGAGCAGTACTTC
-,TRBD2,TRBV5-5,TRBJ2-2,CASSISVAGVTGELFF,TGTGCCAGCAGCATATCGGTAGCGGGAGTAACCGGGGAGCTGTTTTTT
-,-,TRBV27,TRBJ2-3,CASSLGASSVWDTQYF,TGTGCCAGCAGTTTAGGGGCTTCCTCGGTGTGGGATACGCAGTATTTT
-,-,TRBV19,TRBJ2-1,CASSRLLSSYNEQFF,TGTGCCAGTAGTAGACTACTAAGCTCCTACAATGAGCAGTTCTTC
-,TRBD1,TRBV13,TRBJ1-4,CASSTRQGSNEKLFF,TGTGCCAGCAGCACCAGACAGGGCTCTAATGAAAAACTGTTTTTT
few,-,TRBV11-2,TRBJ2-1,CASSLGIGAFYNEQFF,TGTGCCAGCAGCTTAGGTATAGGAGCCTTTTACAATGAGCAGTTCTTC
-,-,TRBV5-1,TRBJ2-7,CASSLGPGLPSYEQYF,TGCGCCAGCAGCTTGGGACCGGGACTTCCCTCCTACGAGCAGTACTTC
-,TRBD1,TRBV9,TRBJ1-4,CASGTGGEKLFF,TGTGCCAGCGGGACAGGGGGCGAAAAACTGTTTTTT
-,TRBD2,TRBV27,TRBJ2-7,CASSLTSVPSYEQYF,TGTGCCAGCAGTCTGACTAGCGTCCCTTCCTACGAGCAGTACTTC
-,TRBD2,TRBV29-1,TRBJ2-1,CSVVRGRLYNEQFF,TGCAGCGTTGTCCGCGGGAGACTGTACAATGAGCAGTTCTTC
-,-,TRBV4-3,TRBJ2-5,CASSQDRAFRETQYF,TGCGCCAGCAGCCAAGATCGAGCTTTCAGGGAGACCCAGTACTTC
-,-,TRBV30,TRBJ2-7,CAWSPGEGYEQYF,TGTGCCTGGAGCCCCGGGGAAGGCTACGAGCAGTACTTC
-,-,TRBV5-4,TRBJ2-1,CASSHRYNEQFF,TGTGCCAGCAGCCACAGGTACAATGAGCAGTTCTTC
-,TRBD2,TRBV7-2,TRBJ2-3,CASSLDLRLAGGDTQYF,TGTGCCAGCAGCTTAGACCTTCGACTAGCGGGAGGGGATACGCAGTATTTT
-,TRBD1,TRBV6-6,TRBJ1-3,CASSYGLRGLGNTIYF,TGTGCCAGCAGTTACGGATTGAGGGGGCTAGGAAACACCATATATTTT
-,TRBD1,TRBV19,TRBJ2-7,CASSPGQGASYEQYF,TGTGCCAGTAGCCCGGGACAGGGGGCCTCCTACGAGCAGTACTTC
-,-,TRBV10-3,TRBJ2-7,CAISEEALVYEQYF,TGTGCCATCAGTGAGGAAGCCCTAGTCTACGAGCAGTACTTC
once,TRBD2,TRBV7-9,TRBJ2-1,CASSLPTSAGLNEQFF,TGTGCCAGCAGTTTGCCGACTAGCGCAGGCCTCAATGAGCAGTTCTTC
-,TRBD2,TRBV5-4,TRBJ2-3,CASSSGTTSTDTQYF,TGTGCCAGCAGCTCCGGGACTACTAGCACAGATACGCAGTATTTT
-,-,TRBV5-6,TRBJ1-2,CASRDNRDYGYTF,TGTGCCAGCCGTGATAACAGAGACTATGGCTACACCTTC
-,-,TRBV4-1,TRBJ1-2,CASSQVSTAYGYTF,TGCGCCAGCAGCCAAGTTTCCACTGCCTATGGCTACACCTTC
-,-,TRBV27,TRBJ2-2,CATTSHYSYANTGELFF,TGTGCCACCACTTCCCACTACTCATACGCGAACACCGGGGAGCTGTTTTTT
-,TRBD1,TRBV7-7,TRBJ1-2,CASSPLATGSNYGYTF,TGTGCCAGCAGTCCCCTCGCGACAGGGTCTAACTATGGCTACACCTTC
-,TRBD1,TRBV28,TRBJ2-7,CASGYRDSDYEQYF,TGTGCCAGCGGGTACCGGGACAGTGACTACGAGCAGTACTTC
few,TRBD1,TRBV28,TRBJ2-3,CASSPSVPGQGRDTQYF,TGTGCCAGCAGCCCCTCGGTCCCGGGACAGGGTAGGGATACGCAGTATTTT
-,-,TRBV4-1,TRBJ2-1,CASSQVGRGDEQFF,TGCGCCAGCAGCCAAGTGGGCAGGGGAGACGAGCAGTTCTTC
-,TRBD1,TRBV28,TRBJ2-7,CASSLSSGQDSYEQYF,TGTGCCAGCAGTTTAAGTTCCGGACAGGACTCCTACGAGCAGTACTTC
-,-,TRBV7-9,TRBJ1-5,CASSLLTDQPQHF,TGTGCCAGCAGCCTCCTAACAGATCAGCCCCAGCATTTT
-,TRBD2,TRBV6-6,TRBJ2-7,CASSYSAGENSYEQYF,TGTGCCAGCAGTTACTCCGCGGGGGAAAATTCCTACGAGCAGTACTTC
once,-,TRBV2,TRBJ2-1,CASPTGLDEQFF,TGTGCCAGCCCAACGGGGTTGGATGAGCAGTTCTTC
once,-,TRBV29-1,TRBJ1-5,CSVEEGMGQPQHF,TGCAGCGTCGAGGAAGGAATGGGTCAGCCCCAGCATTTT
-,-,TRBV28,TRBJ1-5,CASSPLSLRSNNILAHF,TGTGCCAGCAGTCCCCTCTCCCTAAGATCCAACAATATACTAGCGCATTTT
-,-,TRBV10-3,TRBJ2-5,CAITASDQETQYF,TGTGCCATCACCGCATCGGACCAAGAGACCCAGTACTTC
once,TRBD1,TRBV7-2,TRBJ1-3,CASSLPRDRGGITIYF,TGTGCCAGCAGCCTCCCCCGGGACAGGGGTGGGATCACCATATATTTT
-,-,TRBV18,TRBJ1-1,CASSPPTGNTEAFF,TGTGCCAGCTCACCACCGACAGGAAACACTGAAGCTTTCTTT
-,-,TRBV10-3,TRBJ1-5,CAISESQAVNQPQHF,TGTGCCATCAGTGAGTCGCAAGCCGTCAATCAGCCCCAGCATTTT
-,TRBD2,TRBV11-2,TRBJ2-1,CASSQLAGGFDEQFF,TGTGCCAGCAGCCAACTAGCGGGAGGGTTCGATGAGCAGTTCTTC
once,TRBD2,TRBV10-3,TRBJ2-7,CAIGASGSTEQYF,TGTGCCATCGGGGCTAGCGGGAGTACAGAGCAGTACTTC
-,-,TRBV30,TRBJ2-1,CAWSEPSDEQFF,TGTGCCTGGAGCGAACCTAGCGATGAGCAGTTCTTC
-,TRBD2,TRBV27,TRBJ2-1,CASSEGRGRGQFF,TGTGCCAGCAGTGAGGGGAGGGGTCGCGGGCAGTTCTTC
-,-,TRBV6-5,TRBJ1-1,CASSYSESLTEAFF,TGTGCCAGCAGTTACTCCGAGTCCCTTACTGAAGCTTTCTTT
-,-,TRBV18,TRBJ1-2,CASSPTTGTDNNYGYTF,TGTGCCAGCTCACCAACAACCGGGACTGATAATAACTATGGCTACACCTTC
once,TRBD1,TRBV11-2,TRBJ2-7,CASSSKPGTAPYEQYF,TGTGCCAGCAGCTCGAAGCCCGGGACAGCACCCTACGAGCAGTACTTC
-,-,TRBV7-3,TRBJ2-7,CASREADGLADYEQYF,TGTGCCAGCAGGGAAGCGGACGGGCTTGCTGACTACGAGCAGTACTTC
-,TRBD2,TRBV18,TRBJ2-5,CASSLTGGLAGKYQETQYF,TGTGCCAGCTCACTAACCGGTGGACTAGCGGGAAAGTACCAAGAGACCCAGTACTTC